The clone carrying this T cell receptor (beta chain) was seen repeatedly, ten times or more. Its target is unknown. CDR3 length: 15 amino acids. The germline V and J ends were trimmed by 4 bases and 14 bases, with 21 bases remaining between them. Germline V CDR1 and CDR2: LGHDT, YNNKEL (reference sequence). The data originate from a study of spatial heterogeneity in lung cancer. Study results and limitations: Ubiquitous expanded tumor TCRs showed up in blood more at resection than follow-up.

One entry per CDR3 protein, called by TCRdb with MiXCR from the 5' RACE reads. The profile shows about 22,000 distinct CDR3 sequences, approximately 5.8% of them singletons. Time point denoted: sample taken at primary tumor resection. The donor population consisted of 72 patients with untreated, early-stage non-small cell lung cancer. Extraction of whole RNA from tumor, nontumor lung or frozen PBMC preceded unsorted sequencing. The chain carries TRBV3-1 and TRBJ1-6, with D perhaps TRBD1 (6 bases). Source: PBMCs, taken at surgery. The receptor comes from a male donor with early-stage non-small cell lung cancer. The CDR3 sequence: CASSLGGQRLRTLHF. Written as DNA, the CDR3 is TGTGCCAGCAGCCTAGGGGGTCAGCGGCTTCGAACCCTCCACTTT.